Listed below are T cell receptor beta chains from one sample, sequenced in a study of T cell responses to AZD1222 COVID-19 vaccine. This table comes from immunoSEQ multiplex PCR, and its TCRdb copy is limited to in-frame clones, with some not included. The sample lists approximately 93,000 clones, around nine tenths seen once, with around 5.5% in the top ten. Sequenced material: peripheral blood, taken 28 days after the second AZD1222 dose. Receptor source: an adult who received the AZD1222 COVID-19 vaccine. Each CDR3 is given without its conserved first and last residue.

v_gene	j_gene	CDR3aa
TRBV5-5	TRBJ1-5	ASSAQERSNQPQH
TRBV2	TRBJ2-1	ASSAGQGRPYNEQF
TRBV7-2	TRBJ2-7	ASSFGSPYEQY
TRBV2	TRBJ1-1	ASRATRALSTEAF
TRBV12-3/TRBV12-4	TRBJ1-2	ASSRTGVGYT
TRBV19	TRBJ1-5	ASSYHRGNQPQH
TRBV27	TRBJ1-6	ASSLFRGGNNSPLH
TRBV19	TRBJ1-2	AIRSGDSLYGYT
TRBV27	TRBJ2-1	ASSFPGSSYNEQF
TRBV2	TRBJ1-2	ASSGRESYGYT
TRBV30	TRBJ2-7	AWSPSGRDFA
TRBV11-2	TRBJ2-1	ASSPGGDNEQF
TRBV16	TRBJ1-5	ASSRQTEGNQPQH
TRBV2	TRBJ1-5	ASSEAGDLGQSNQPQH
TRBV5-1	TRBJ1-4	ASSRATNEKLF
TRBV10-1	TRBJ1-6	ASSGSRGVPSPLH
TRBV6-5	TRBJ1-2	ASSYGADNYGYT
TRBV28	TRBJ1-2	ASSLVGSGVDGNYGYT
TRBV28	TRBJ2-1	ASSLLAGGYNEQF
TRBV5-1	TRBJ1-1	ASSLEAYTEAF
TRBV30	TRBJ2-1	AWSDSGFQF
TRBV12-5	TRBJ2-2	ASRWADTGELF
TRBV20-1	TRBJ1-1	SASTGRPG
TRBV11-2	TRBJ2-5	ASSSDRDSLEMDRETQY
TRBV13	TRBJ1-3	ASSLRGRGSLGNTIY
TRBV2	TRBJ2-3	ASRFGTGTDTQY
TRBV19	TRBJ1-2	ASRGSLKANYGYT
TRBV19	TRBJ1-1	ASSIWGLTEAF
TRBV7-2	TRBJ1-2	ASSTRTGNEDGYT
TRBV27	TRBJ1-5	ASSSVWNQPQH
TRBV6-5	TRBJ2-1	ASRWLGFSYNEQF
TRBV7-9	TRBJ1-6	ASSFGTARHSPLH
TRBV27	TRBJ2-7	ASTFGPGYEQY
TRBV4-3	TRBJ2-7	ASSQDVGEREYEQY
TRBV4-2	TRBJ2-7	ASSQEIPVLRYEQY
TRBV6-5	TRBJ1-3	ASSLGGSGNTIY
TRBV27	TRBJ1-5	ASSRSGLNSNQPQH
TRBV4-3	TRBJ1-2	ASSQEAYYGYT
TRBV30	TRBJ1-4	AWSNWGRTEKLF
TRBV21-1	TRBJ2-7	ASSMDRDHRNEQY
TRBV7-8	TRBJ1-1	ASSFPKGGLNTEAF
TRBV5-6	TRBJ1-1	ASSYMTGYTEAF
TRBV28	TRBJ2-2	ASSPLDRGHHTGELF
TRBV15	TRBJ2-7	ATSRDRAGGLYEQY
TRBV19	TRBJ1-5	ASSIDKYSNQPQH
TRBV6-5	TRBJ1-1	ASSYSKRGLTEAF
TRBV5-1	TRBJ2-3	ASSLIGGQLDTQY
TRBV16	TRBJ1-2	ASSQSPSNYGYT
TRBV6-4	TRBJ1-2	ASSEGPGVHGYT
TRBV27	TRBJ1-6	ASSFRGRNSPLH
TRBV27	TRBJ1-4	ASRRTGGRNEKLF